Listed here are 14 T cell receptor beta chains from one sample, sequenced in a study of blood T cells in healthy people across ages. Primers used in a second PCR of roughly 7 to 12 cycles were a sample-barcoded 5' primer and a J-beta primer mix. MiXCR was run by TCRdb on the 5' RACE reads, yielding one entry per CDR3 protein. The sample has under 2,000,000 distinct CDR3 sequences, just under 50% seen once; the top ten hold about 2.1%. The sequencing sample was made of blood. These receptors were collected from a middle-aged woman in good health.

The V gene is TRBV2, the J gene TRBJ1-4; unclear D gene. V lost 3 bases to trimming and J lost 8 bases, with 16 bases between them. CDR3 size: 15 residues. Germline CDR1 SNHLY, CDR2 FYNNEI. This CDR3 is CASSDISGRGEKLFF. CDR3 nucleotides: TGTGCCAGCAGTGACATTTCGGGGAGAGGGGAAAAACTGTTTTTT.

V usage is TRBV4-2 and J usage is TRBJ2-3; D is undetermined. CDR3 length: 17 amino acids. CDR1 is LGHNA, CDR2 YNFKEQ, per germline. V lost 0 bases and J 2 bases, leaving 15 bases between the germline ends. The CDR3 spells CASSQDWGSRPTDTQYF. The DNA of the CDR3 is TGTGCCAGCAGCCAAGATTGGGGTAGCAGACCCACAGATACGCAGTATTTT.

This clonotype was seen repeatedly, ten times or more. The J gene is TRBJ2-1, the V gene TRBV6-5; no reliable D call. Germline V gene sequence: CDR1 MNHEY, CDR2 SVGAGI. The CDR3 is 11 residues long. The V end lost 3 bases, the J end lost 5 bases, and 2 bases lay between the germline ends. The CDR3, as DNA: TGTGCCAGCAGTTATGACAATGAGCAGTTCTTC. Protein product: CASSYDNEQFF.

The J gene is TRBJ1-5, the V gene TRBV20-1; D not resolved. Germline lookup yields CDR1 DFQATT and CDR2 SNEGSKA (reference sequence). CDR3 size: 14 residues. The V gene lost 2 bases and the J gene lost 2 bases, with 10 bases spanning the gap. For the CDR3, the DNA is TGCAGTGCTAGACGGAGGGTGGGCAATCAGCCCCAGCATTTT. Translated: CSARRRVGNQPQHF.

The genes are TRBV29-1 and TRBJ1-4, with 9 bases matching TRBD1. CDR3 size: 16 residues. Germline V gene sequence: CDR1 SQVTM, CDR2 ANQGSEA. V lost 7 bases, J lost 5 bases, and 14 bases stayed unmatched. The CDR3 DNA follows: TGCAGCGCCTCCGGGACAGGGCTCTCACCGAATGAAAAACTGTTTTTT. The encoded protein is CSASGTGLSPNEKLFF.

The rearrangement joins TRBV5-6 to TRBJ2-3; 9 bases match TRBD2. CDR3 length: 14 amino acids. Germline loops: CDR1 SGHDT, CDR2 YYEEEE. J was trimmed by 7 bases and V by 2 bases; bases with no gene match: 5. CDR3: CASSFGTSPHTQYF. CDR3 nucleotides: TGTGCCAGCAGCTTCGGGACTAGCCCCCATACGCAGTATTTT.

The chain is built from TRBV6-5 and TRBJ2-1, with D perhaps matching TRBD1 (6 bases). Germline V gives CDR1 MNHEY, CDR2 SVGAGI. The CDR3 consists of 16 residues. Trimming left V 5 bases short and J 0 bases short, with 14 bases between. Written as DNA, the CDR3 is TGTGCCAGCAGTACGGCAGGGGTGACCTCCTACAATGAGCAGTTCTTC. Its translation: CASSTAGVTSYNEQFF.

The chain links TRBV7-3 to TRBJ2-2; D not resolved. CDR1 and CDR2 (germline): SGHTA, FQGTGA. Trimming pared 8 bases from V and 3 bases from J, leaving 13 bases between. The CDR3 has 14 residues. Here the CDR3 DNA reads TGTGCCAGCGGCCCCCACCACTACACCGGGGAGCTGTTTTTT. This encodes CASGPHHYTGELFF.

V gene TRBV6-2 or TRBV6-3 combines with J gene TRBJ1-2; D is uncertain. From germline, CDR1 is MNHEY and CDR2 SVGEGT. This CDR3 has 13 amino acids. Trimming took off 2 bases at V and 5 bases at J, with 9 bases between the two ends. CDR3 sequence (DNA): TGTGCCAGCAGTTACAAGAGATTGTATGGCTACACCTTC. Its translation: CASSYKRLYGYTF.

CDR3 DNA: TGTGCCAGCAGTTTATTAGCAGGGCTGGGACACAATGAGCAGTACTTC. Translating it yields CASSLLAGLGHNEQYF. The chain recombines TRBV28 with TRBJ2-5, with a possible D match to TRBD1 (6 bases). Trimming took 1 base from V and 11 from J, leaving 23 bases between them. The V gene's germline CDR1 is MDHEN and CDR2 SYDVKM. There are 16 residues in the CDR3.

CDR3 in amino acids: CASSLGTGTNEQFF. CDR3 bases: TGTGCCAGCAGCTTGGGGACAGGGACCAATGAGCAGTTCTTC. The chain recombines TRBV7-9 with TRBJ2-1, with TRBD1 identical over 9 bases. The junction had 3 bases not matched to a gene; V was cut back by 3 bases and J by 6 bases. The CDR3 runs to 14 residues. Per germline, CDR1 SEHNR and CDR2 FQNEAQ (reference sequence).

This clonotype was seen more than once but under ten times. V gene TRBV7-8 combines with J gene TRBJ2-5, with TRBD2 identical over 7 bases. Germline CDR1 reads SGHVS; CDR2 reads FQNEAQ. There are 14 residues in the CDR3. The V and J ends lost 5 bases and 5 bases, in that order; junction bases with no gene match: 8. CDR3 coding DNA: TGTGCCAGCAGCCCAAGCGGGACCCCGGAGACCCAGTACTTC. It is translated as CASSPSGTPETQYF.

The CDR3 DNA reads TGTGCCAGCAGCTCGACCTCCGCCGGCTCTAACTATGGCTACACCTTC. This encodes CASSSTSAGSNYGYTF. The chain uses TRBV7-9 and TRBJ1-2, with D unresolved. CDR1 and CDR2 (germline): SEHNR, FQNEAQ (reference sequence). The V end was cut by 4 bases, the J end by 0 bases, with 15 bases between. The CDR3 spans 16 residues.

This clonotype was counted many times. This CDR3 is CATSRDRGTTAANEQFF. The CDR3 coding sequence is TGTGCCACCAGCAGAGATCGAGGCACGACAGCGGCCAATGAGCAGTTCTTC. J is TRBJ2-1 and V is TRBV15; either TRBD1 or TRBD2 may supply D (5 bases each). The CDR3 extends over 17 amino acids. Trimming took 0 bases from V and 6 from J, leaving 18 bases between them. Germline assignment: CDR1 LNHNV and CDR2 YYDKDF (reference sequence).